Presented here are 30 T cell receptor beta chains from one specimen sequenced in a study of T cell responses to AZD1222 COVID-19 vaccine. Assay: immunoSEQ multiplex PCR; the TCRdb copy retains only in-frame clones and omits some. Of about 130,000 clones in the sample, roughly 90% were seen once. This material consisted of peripheral blood, taken 28 days after the second AZD1222 dose. The receptors were gathered from an adult who received the AZD1222 COVID-19 vaccine.

The CDR3 bases are TGTGCCAGCAGCTACGTCGGAGGCCTTTCTGGTAGTGAAGCTTTCTTT. This translates into CASSYVGGLSGSEAFF. The V gene is TRBV5-5, the J gene TRBJ1-1; D is unclear. With 3 bases removed from V and 7 bases from J, the gap between germline ends came to 22 bases. The CDR3 is 16 amino acids. Germline CDR1 and CDR2: SGHKS and YYEKEE (reference sequence).

The rearrangement links TRBV28 to TRBJ2-7; the match to TRBD2 covers 10 bases. Germline CDR1 and CDR2: MDHEN and SYDVKM. The CDR3 has 15 amino acids. V lost 3 bases and J lost 4; bases outside the gene matches: 6. This CDR3 is CASSFKAGGPYEQYF. CDR3 DNA sequence: TGTGCCAGCAGTTTTAAAGCGGGAGGGCCGTACGAGCAGTACTTC.

The chain uses TRBV25-1 and TRBJ1-3; D gene uncertain. The ends were cut back, 4 bases at V and 4 bases at J, with 8 bases in the middle. The length of the CDR3 is 13 residues. Germline V gene data show CDR1 as MGHDK and CDR2 as SYGVNS. The CDR3 DNA reads as TGTGCCAGCAGTGTTTGGGGAGGAAACACCATATATTTT. This gives the protein CASSVWGGNTIYF.

This chain uses TRBV19 with TRBJ2-5; D not certain. The V end was cut by 4 bases, the J end by 5 bases, with 20 bases between. CDR1 is LNHDA and CDR2 is SQIVND in the germline V gene (reference sequence). This CDR3 spans 16 amino acids. CDR3 nucleotides: TGTGCCAGTAGTAGGCCCACGGGTGGGGTCGGGGAGACCCAGTACTTC. Protein product: CASSRPTGGVGETQYF.

The V gene is TRBV2, the J gene TRBJ1-5; 8 bases agree with TRBD1. Germline CDR1 reads SNHLY; CDR2 reads FYNNEI. The CDR3 contains 15 residues. V lost 5 bases and J lost 3; bases outside the gene matches: 6. The CDR3 sequence: CASSRTGNVNQPQHF. CDR3 coding DNA: TGTGCCAGCAGTAGGACAGGGAACGTCAATCAGCCCCAGCATTTT.

This chain uses TRBV18 with TRBJ1-6; D not resolved. Germline assignment: CDR1 KGHSH and CDR2 LQKENI. This CDR3 is 13 amino acids long. V was pared by 2 bases and J by 9 bases, with 8 bases between. This CDR3 reads CASSPFPRSPLHF. The CDR3 region has the DNA TGTGCCAGCTCACCATTCCCGCGTTCACCCCTCCACTTT.

The V and J genes are TRBV6-2 or TRBV6-3 and TRBJ1-2, with 11 bases that match TRBD1. In germline, CDR1 is MNHEY, CDR2 SVGEGT. The CDR3 runs to 15 residues. V was clipped by 2 bases and J by 6 bases; unmatched bases: 5. This CDR3 reads CASSYGQGAGDGYTF. DNA of the CDR3: TGTGCCAGCAGTTACGGACAGGGGGCCGGAGATGGCTACACCTTC.

V and J are TRBV10-3 and TRBJ1-5; D gene uncertain. Germline V gives CDR1 ENHRY, CDR2 SYGVKD. The CDR3 loop spans 14 amino acids. The V end was cut by 9 bases, the J end by 3 bases, with 15 bases between. The CDR3 nucleotides are TGTGCCATTTCCCTTGGGGAAACCAATCAGCCCCAGCATTTT. Translation gives CAISLGETNQPQHF.

This chain's CDR3 is CASSLGPSDQETQYF. The CDR3 DNA reads TGCGCCAGCAGCTTGGGTCCTAGCGATCAAGAGACCCAGTACTTC. The chain uses TRBV5-1 and TRBJ2-5, with D maybe TRBD2 (6 bases). CDR1 and CDR2 from the germline V gene are SGHRS and YFSETQ. This CDR3 is 15 amino acids long. The V and J ends lost 0 bases and 2 bases respectively, with 11 bases between them.

The rearrangement uses TRBV20-1 and TRBJ1-2, with D unresolved. This CDR3 spans 11 amino acids. Germline CDR1 is DFQATT and CDR2 is SNEGSKA (reference sequence). Trimming pared 3 bases from V and 5 bases from J, leaving 7 bases between. The CDR3 DNA reads TGCAGTGCTAGCGCGGGGTATGGCTACACCTTC. It is translated as CSASAGYGYTF.

This sequence joins TRBV13 and TRBJ2-1; D is perhaps TRBD1 (6 bases). Germline V lookup: CDR1 PRHDT, CDR2 FYEKMQ (reference sequence). With 4 bases removed from V and 9 bases from J, the gap between germline ends came to 10 bases. The CDR3 sequence is 12 residues long. The CDR3 region has the DNA TGTGCCAGCAGCTCCCAGGGGTTTGAGCAGTTCTTC. Translating gives CASSSQGFEQFF.

As DNA, the CDR3 is TGTGCCAGCAGCTTGGGGGGGTTGCTCTCCTATAATTCACCCCTCCACTTT. Its protein product is CASSLGGLLSYNSPLHF. The chain couples TRBV5-6 to TRBJ1-6, with D possibly being TRBD1 (5 bases). V was cut by 0 bases and J by 0 bases, with 10 bases left in between. The germline V gene encodes CDR1 SGHDT and CDR2 YYEEEE. The CDR3 spans 17 residues.

This chain joins TRBV6-4 and TRBJ2-2, with 7 bases that match TRBD1. Losses at the gene ends were 6 bases for V and 7 bases for J; bases not matched to a gene: 8. The germline CDR1 and CDR2 sequences are MRHNA and SNTAGT. This CDR3 contains 14 residues. The CDR3 loop is CASSADRVGGELFF. The CDR3, as DNA: TGTGCCAGCAGCGCAGACAGGGTCGGCGGGGAGCTGTTTTTT.

This chain links TRBV27 with TRBJ1-6; tentative D call: TRBD1 (5 bases). The CDR3 loop spans 15 amino acids. From germline, CDR1 is MNHEY and CDR2 SMNVEV (reference sequence). V gave up 8 bases and J gave up 5 bases, with 16 bases separating them. The chain's CDR3 is CASGPRARDNSPLHF. Written as DNA, the CDR3 is TGTGCCAGCGGACCCAGGGCGCGGGATAATTCACCCCTCCACTTT.

This chain uses TRBV19 with TRBJ1-1; D gene uncertain. Looked up from germline, CDR1 is LNHDA and CDR2 is SQIVND (reference sequence). V lost 3 bases and J lost 8, with 10 bases in between. The length of the CDR3 is 12 residues. The CDR3, as DNA: TGTGCCAGTAGTATCCGAGGAGGGGAAGCTTTCTTT. Translation: CASSIRGGEAFF.

This chain connects TRBV6-4 to TRBJ2-7; 12 nucleotides agree with TRBD2. J was trimmed by 6 bases and V by 5 bases; bases with no gene match: 5. Germline V gene lookup returns CDR1 MRHNA and CDR2 SNTAGT. This CDR3 spans 14 amino acids. The CDR3: CASSPLAGGSEQYF. In nucleotides, the CDR3 is TGTGCCAGCAGTCCCCTAGCGGGAGGGTCCGAGCAGTACTTC.

This clone was detected once. The genes are TRBV9 and TRBJ1-1; D remains ambiguous. The germline gives CDR1 SGDLS, CDR2 YYNGEE. The CDR3 runs to 12 residues. V lost 0 bases and J 3 bases, leaving 3 bases between the germline ends. The CDR3 spells CASSVVDTEAFF. CDR3 bases: TGTGCCAGCAGCGTAGTGGACACTGAAGCTTTCTTT.

The chain recombines TRBV6-5 with TRBJ2-7, with 9 bases that match TRBD1. The CDR3 loop spans 16 amino acids. V lost 0 bases, J lost 2 bases, and 5 bases stayed unmatched. Germline CDR1 reads MNHEY; CDR2 reads SVGAGI. This CDR3 is CASSYSMGQGTYEQYF. In DNA, the CDR3 is TGTGCCAGCAGTTACTCGATGGGACAGGGAACCTACGAGCAGTACTTC.

The V and J genes are TRBV3-1 (or the pseudogene TRBV3-2) and TRBJ2-7, with D tentatively TRBD2 (5 bases). This CDR3 region has 15 residues. Trimming removed 4 bases at V and 2 bases at J, with 15 bases between. Germline V gene lookup returns CDR1 LGHDT and CDR2 YNNKEL (reference sequence). This CDR3 reads CASSPTAGNTYEQYF. The DNA for the CDR3 is TGTGCCAGCAGCCCTACAGCCGGGAACACCTACGAGCAGTACTTC.

The chain has TRBV28 and TRBJ1-5; D not resolved. Germline assignment: CDR1 MDHEN and CDR2 SYDVKM. Trimming cost V 3 bases and J 3 bases, with 6 bases left between them. The CDR3 extends over 13 amino acids. Written as DNA, the CDR3 is TGTGCCAGCAGTTTTTCCCCCAATCAGCCCCAGCATTTT. It is translated as CASSFSPNQPQHF.

The J gene is TRBJ2-3, the V gene TRBV5-1, with 11 bases identical to TRBD1. The CDR3 spans 16 residues. The V gene end was trimmed by 4 bases and the J gene end by 4 bases; junction bases not matched to a gene: 8. Germline V gene sequence: CDR1 SGHRS, CDR2 YFSETQ. CDR3 in amino acids: CASSGGQGVGADTQYF. CDR3 bases: TGCGCCAGCAGCGGGGGACAGGGGGTCGGTGCAGATACGCAGTATTTT.

The table lists this clone with a count of one. The rearrangement uses TRBV29-1 and TRBJ2-1; 11 nucleotides match TRBD2. This CDR3 contains 14 residues. V lost 7 bases, J lost 5 bases, and 7 bases stayed unmatched. Germline V lookup: CDR1 SQVTM, CDR2 ANQGSEA. The chain's CDR3 is CSAGTSGPNNEQFF. In DNA form, the CDR3 reads TGCAGCGCCGGGACTAGCGGCCCTAACAATGAGCAGTTCTTC.

The rearrangement uses TRBV6-2 or TRBV6-3 and TRBJ1-1; 10 bases align to TRBD1. Germline assignment: CDR1 MNHEY and CDR2 SVGEGT. The CDR3 loop spans 15 amino acids. The junction had 6 bases not matched to a gene; V was cut back by 3 bases and J by 5 bases. The chain's CDR3 is CASSYGDRGWTEAFF. CDR3 coding DNA: TGTGCCAGCAGTTATGGGGACAGGGGATGGACTGAAGCTTTCTTT.

The chain couples TRBV24-1 to TRBJ2-5; TRBD1 agrees at 10 bases. Per germline, CDR1 KGHDR and CDR2 SFDVKD. With V trimmed by 3 bases and J by 4 bases, 7 bases remained unmatched. The CDR3 has 16 amino acids. The CDR3 nucleotides read TGTGCCACCAGTGATCCCGGGACAGGGGACGGAGAGACCCAGTACTTC. It is translated as CATSDPGTGDGETQYF.

The rearrangement uses TRBV5-1 and TRBJ2-7; 9 bases agree with TRBD2. Unmatched junction bases numbered 3, after V lost 3 bases and J lost 2 bases. The CDR3 spans 14 residues. Germline-derived CDR1 and CDR2 are SGHRS and YFSETQ. The CDR3 protein is CASSSQRGAYEQYF. CDR3 DNA sequence: TGCGCCAGCAGCTCCCAGCGGGGGGCCTACGAGCAGTACTTC.

This chain connects TRBV6-1 to TRBJ2-5; 12 nucleotides line up with TRBD2. The CDR3 loop spans 15 amino acids. The trim removed 2 bases at V and 2 bases at J, leaving 0 bases unmatched. CDR1 MNHNS and CDR2 SASEGT come from the germline V gene. The CDR3 spells CASSELAGGQETQYF. DNA of the CDR3: TGTGCCAGCAGTGAACTAGCGGGAGGGCAAGAGACCCAGTACTTC.

The V gene is TRBV9, the J gene TRBJ2-5; D is possibly TRBD1 (5 bases). The CDR3 spans 14 residues. The V end lost 3 bases, the J end lost 5 bases, and 14 bases lay between the germline ends. Germline-derived CDR1 and CDR2 are SGDLS and YYNGEE. Written as DNA, the CDR3 is TGTGCCAGCAGCGGCTCAGGGCTTTGGGAGACCCAGTACTTC. It encodes CASSGSGLWETQYF. The full variable domain, in which reference TRBV9 and TRBJ2-5 provide the parts outside the CDR3, is DSGVTQTPKHLITATGQRVTLRCSPRSGDLSVYWYQQSLDQGLQFLIQYYNGEERAKGNILERFSAQQFPDLHSELNLSSLELGDSALYFCASSGSGLWETQYFGPGTRLLVL.

This chain uses TRBV9 with TRBJ2-7, with 13 bases identical to TRBD2. V dropped 2 bases and J dropped 4; count of bases not matched to a gene: 6. This CDR3 is 16 amino acids long. Germline-derived CDR1 and CDR2 are SGDLS and YYNGEE. The CDR3 DNA sequence: TGTGCCAGCAGCGTCTCGGGACTAGCGGGGAGTTACGAGCAGTACTTC. Translating gives CASSVSGLAGSYEQYF.

The chain recombines TRBV27 with TRBJ1-1; 7 bases map to TRBD1. The CDR3 runs to 12 residues. Germline lookup yields CDR1 MNHEY and CDR2 SMNVEV (reference sequence). Trimming took 5 bases from V and 11 from J; bases not matched to a gene: 8. The DNA of the CDR3 is TGTGCCAGCAGTCCCCCGGACAGGTATGCTTTCTTT. It is translated as CASSPPDRYAFF.

The chain uses TRBV6-1 and TRBJ1-5; the D is unclear. The germline V and J ends were trimmed by 3 bases and 4 bases, with 10 bases remaining between them. The CDR3 totals 14 residues. Germline CDR1 reads MNHNS; CDR2 reads SASEGT. Written as DNA, the CDR3 is TGTGCCAGCAGTGACAGGTTCCCAAATCAGCCCCAGCATTTT. It encodes CASSDRFPNQPQHF.